This T cell receptor beta chain was captured in a study of shared clonotypes between healthy human individuals. Remarks on this clone: The antigen is unknown.

Broader study findings: Between a handful of donors, naive CD4 clonotypes were shared at a level of around 4.8%. Investigators collected only blood, and repertoires in tissues likely differ.

For each subset, genomic DNA was distributed in equal portions over several immunoSEQ plates. The sorted-subset replicate PCRs were given around 200 ng DNA, which is tens of thousands of T cell genomes. Repertoires were generated with immunoSEQ multiplex PCR, while TCRdb's copy carries only in-frame clones and drops some. The data contain some 680,000 clones, 73% of them singletons. Germline CDR1 and CDR2: SGDLS and YYNGEE. Trimming took 4 bases from V and 8 from J; bases not matched to a gene: 8. The CDR3 has 14 amino acids. The receptor was isolated from a woman under 40 in good health. The chain employs TRBV9 and TRBJ1-3; TRBD1 matches at 8 bases. The sample consisted of memory CD4+ T cells sorted from blood. This sample's subset: CD45RA-negative fraction. CDR3 residues: CASSPQTGAHTIYF. DNA of the CDR3: TGTGCCAGCAGCCCACAGACAGGGGCGCACACCATATATTTT.